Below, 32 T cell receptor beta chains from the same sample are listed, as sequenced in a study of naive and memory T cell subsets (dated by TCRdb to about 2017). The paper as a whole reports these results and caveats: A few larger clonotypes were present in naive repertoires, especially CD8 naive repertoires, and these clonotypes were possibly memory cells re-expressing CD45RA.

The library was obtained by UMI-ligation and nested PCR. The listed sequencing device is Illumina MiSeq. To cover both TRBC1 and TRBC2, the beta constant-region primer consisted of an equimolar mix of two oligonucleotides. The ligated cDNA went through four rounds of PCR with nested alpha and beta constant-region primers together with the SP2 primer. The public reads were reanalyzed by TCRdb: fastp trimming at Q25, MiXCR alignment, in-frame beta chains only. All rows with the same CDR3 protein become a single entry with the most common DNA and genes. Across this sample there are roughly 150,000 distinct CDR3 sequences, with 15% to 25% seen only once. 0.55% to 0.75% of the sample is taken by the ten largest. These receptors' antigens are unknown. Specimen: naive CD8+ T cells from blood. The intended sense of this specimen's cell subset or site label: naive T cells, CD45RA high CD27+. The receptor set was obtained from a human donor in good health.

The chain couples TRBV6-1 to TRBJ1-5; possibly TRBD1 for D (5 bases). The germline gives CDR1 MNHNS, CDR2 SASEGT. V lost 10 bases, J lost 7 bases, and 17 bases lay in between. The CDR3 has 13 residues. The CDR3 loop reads CATKESGPQPQHF. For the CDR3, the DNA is TGTGCCACAAAAGAGTCGGGGCCCCAGCCCCAGCATTTT.

CDR3 in amino acids: CASSFLANINNEQFF. As DNA, the CDR3 is TGTGCCAGCAGTTTTCTAGCGAATATCAACAATGAGCAGTTCTTC. The J gene is TRBJ2-1, the V gene TRBV27; perhaps TRBD2 as D (6 bases). The V gene's germline CDR1 is MNHEY and CDR2 SMNVEV (reference sequence). This CDR3 spans 15 amino acids. V was clipped by 3 bases and J by 5 bases, with 14 bases between them.

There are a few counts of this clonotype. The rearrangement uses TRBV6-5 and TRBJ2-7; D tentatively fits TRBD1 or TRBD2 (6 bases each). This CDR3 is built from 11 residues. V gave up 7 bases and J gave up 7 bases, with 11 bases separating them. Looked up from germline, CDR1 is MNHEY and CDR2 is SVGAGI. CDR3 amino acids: CASKGGIEQYF. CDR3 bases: TGTGCCAGCAAGGGGGGTATTGAGCAGTACTTC.

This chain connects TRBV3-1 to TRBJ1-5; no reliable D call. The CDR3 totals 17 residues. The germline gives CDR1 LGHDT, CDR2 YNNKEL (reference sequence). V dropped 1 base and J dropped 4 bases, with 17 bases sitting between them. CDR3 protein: CASSQGIVADPNQPQHF. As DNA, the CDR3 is TGTGCCAGCAGCCAAGGGATTGTGGCAGACCCTAATCAGCCCCAGCATTTT.

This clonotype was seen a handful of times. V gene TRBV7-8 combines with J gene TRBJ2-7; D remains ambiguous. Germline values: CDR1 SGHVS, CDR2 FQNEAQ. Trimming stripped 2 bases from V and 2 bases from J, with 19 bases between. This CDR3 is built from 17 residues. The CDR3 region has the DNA TGTGCCAGCAGCTTACGTGCAGGCCCATCAACCCCCTACGAGCAGTACTTC. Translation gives CASSLRAGPSTPYEQYF.

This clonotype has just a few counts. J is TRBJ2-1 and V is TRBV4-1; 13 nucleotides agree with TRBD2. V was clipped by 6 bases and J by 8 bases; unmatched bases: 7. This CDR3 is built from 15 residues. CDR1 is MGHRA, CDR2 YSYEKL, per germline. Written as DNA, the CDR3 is TGCGCCAGCAGGTACATGACTAGCGGGAGGCATGAGCAGTTCTTC. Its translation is CASRYMTSGRHEQFF.

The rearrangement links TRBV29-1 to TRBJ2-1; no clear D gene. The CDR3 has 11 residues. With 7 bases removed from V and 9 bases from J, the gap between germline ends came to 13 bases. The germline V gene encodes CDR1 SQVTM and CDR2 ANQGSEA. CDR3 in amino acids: CSGQAKSEQFF. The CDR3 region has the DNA TGCAGCGGCCAGGCGAAGAGTGAGCAGTTCTTC.

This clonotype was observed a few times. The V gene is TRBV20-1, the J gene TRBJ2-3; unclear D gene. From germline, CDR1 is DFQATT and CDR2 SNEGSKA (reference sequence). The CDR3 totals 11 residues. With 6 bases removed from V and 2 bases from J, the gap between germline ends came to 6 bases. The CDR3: CSAWLTDTQYF. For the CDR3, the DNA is TGCAGTGCCTGGCTCACAGATACGCAGTATTTT.

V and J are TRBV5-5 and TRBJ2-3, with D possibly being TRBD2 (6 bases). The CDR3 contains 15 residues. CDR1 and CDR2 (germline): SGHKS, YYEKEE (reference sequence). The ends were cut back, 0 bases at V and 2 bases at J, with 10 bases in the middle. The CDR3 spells CASSLGWGDTDTQYF. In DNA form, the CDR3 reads TGTGCCAGCAGCTTGGGATGGGGGGACACAGATACGCAGTATTTT. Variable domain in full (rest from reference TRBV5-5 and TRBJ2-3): DAGVTQSPTHLIKTRGQQVTLRCSPISGHKSVSWYQQVLGQGPQFIFQYYEKEERGRGNFPDRFSARQFPNYSSELNVNALLLGDSALYLCASSLGWGDTDTQYFGPGTRLTVL.

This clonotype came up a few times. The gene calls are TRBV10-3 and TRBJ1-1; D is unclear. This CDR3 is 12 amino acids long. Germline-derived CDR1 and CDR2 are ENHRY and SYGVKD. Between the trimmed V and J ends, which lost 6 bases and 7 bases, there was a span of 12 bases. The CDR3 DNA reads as TGTGCCATCAGGAATGAACGGTTTGAAGCTTTCTTT. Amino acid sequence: CAIRNERFEAFF.

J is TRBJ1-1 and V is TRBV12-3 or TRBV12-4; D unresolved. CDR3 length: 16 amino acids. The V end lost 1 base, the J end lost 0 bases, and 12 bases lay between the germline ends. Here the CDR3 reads CASSLDGPNMNTEAFF. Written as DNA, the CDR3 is TGTGCCAGCAGTTTAGACGGTCCGAATATGAACACTGAAGCTTTCTTT.

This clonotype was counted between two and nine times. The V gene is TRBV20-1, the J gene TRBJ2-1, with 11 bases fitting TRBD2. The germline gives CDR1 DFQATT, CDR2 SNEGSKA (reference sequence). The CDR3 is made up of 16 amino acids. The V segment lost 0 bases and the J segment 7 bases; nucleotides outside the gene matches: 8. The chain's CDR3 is CSARELAGGPVNEQFF. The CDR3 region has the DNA TGCAGTGCTAGAGAGTTAGCGGGAGGGCCTGTTAATGAGCAGTTCTTC.

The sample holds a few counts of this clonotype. CDR3 amino acids: CASSTSGSTYEQYF. As DNA, the CDR3 is TGTGCCAGCAGTACTAGCGGGAGCACCTACGAGCAGTACTTC. The chain employs TRBV2 and TRBJ2-7; 11 bases match TRBD2. There are 14 residues in the CDR3. Germline-derived CDR1 and CDR2 are SNHLY and FYNNEI. The V gene end was trimmed by 5 bases and the J gene end by 2 bases; junction bases not matched to a gene: 2.

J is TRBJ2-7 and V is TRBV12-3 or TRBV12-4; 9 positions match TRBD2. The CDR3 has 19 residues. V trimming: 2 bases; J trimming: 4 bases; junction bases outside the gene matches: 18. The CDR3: CASSLRAGTSHPGGYEQYF. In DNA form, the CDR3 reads TGTGCCAGCAGTTTACGCGCCGGGACTAGCCACCCCGGAGGGTACGAGCAGTACTTC.

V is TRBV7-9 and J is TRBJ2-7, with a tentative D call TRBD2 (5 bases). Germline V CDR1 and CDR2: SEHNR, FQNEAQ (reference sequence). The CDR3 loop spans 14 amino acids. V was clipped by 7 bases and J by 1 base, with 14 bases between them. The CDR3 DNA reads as TGTGCCAGCACCCATAGCGTTCAATCCTACGAGCAGTACTTC. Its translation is CASTHSVQSYEQYF.

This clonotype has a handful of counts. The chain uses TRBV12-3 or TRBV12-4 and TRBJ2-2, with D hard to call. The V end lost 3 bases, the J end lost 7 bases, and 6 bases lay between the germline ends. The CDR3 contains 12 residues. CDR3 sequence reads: CASSFRSGELFF. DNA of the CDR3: TGTGCCAGCAGTTTTCGGAGCGGGGAGCTGTTTTTT.

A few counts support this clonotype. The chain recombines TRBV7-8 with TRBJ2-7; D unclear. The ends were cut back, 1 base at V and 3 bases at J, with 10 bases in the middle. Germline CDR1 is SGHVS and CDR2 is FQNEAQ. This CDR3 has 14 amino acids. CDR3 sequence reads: CASSLVVGHYEQYF. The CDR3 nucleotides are TGTGCCAGCAGCTTAGTAGTAGGCCACTACGAGCAGTACTTC.

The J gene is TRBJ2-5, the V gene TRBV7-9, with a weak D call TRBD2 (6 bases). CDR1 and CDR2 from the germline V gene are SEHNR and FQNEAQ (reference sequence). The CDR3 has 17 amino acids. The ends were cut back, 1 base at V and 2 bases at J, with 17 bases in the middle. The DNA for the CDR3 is TGTGCCAGCAGCTTAGTTGGTCGGGAGTGGGCTCAAGAGACCCAGTACTTC. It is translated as CASSLVGREWAQETQYF.

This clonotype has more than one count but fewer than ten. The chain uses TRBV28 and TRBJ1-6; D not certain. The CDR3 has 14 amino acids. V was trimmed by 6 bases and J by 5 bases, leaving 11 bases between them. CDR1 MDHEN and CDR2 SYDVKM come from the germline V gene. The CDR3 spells CASSPGSDNSPLHF. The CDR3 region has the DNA TGTGCCAGCAGCCCAGGCAGTGATAATTCACCCCTCCACTTT.

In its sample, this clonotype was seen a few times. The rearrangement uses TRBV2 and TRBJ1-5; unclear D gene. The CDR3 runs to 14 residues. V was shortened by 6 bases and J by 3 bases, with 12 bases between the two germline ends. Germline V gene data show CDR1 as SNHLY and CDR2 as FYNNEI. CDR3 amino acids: CASRGTANNQPQHF. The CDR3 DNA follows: TGTGCCAGCAGAGGCACAGCGAACAATCAGCCCCAGCATTTT.

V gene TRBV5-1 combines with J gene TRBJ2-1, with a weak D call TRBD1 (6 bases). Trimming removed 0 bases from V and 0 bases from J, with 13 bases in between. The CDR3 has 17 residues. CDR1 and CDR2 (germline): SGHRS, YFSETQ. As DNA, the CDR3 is TGCGCCAGCAGCTTGGAGGTTCGGACAGCCTCCTACAATGAGCAGTTCTTC. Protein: CASSLEVRTASYNEQFF.

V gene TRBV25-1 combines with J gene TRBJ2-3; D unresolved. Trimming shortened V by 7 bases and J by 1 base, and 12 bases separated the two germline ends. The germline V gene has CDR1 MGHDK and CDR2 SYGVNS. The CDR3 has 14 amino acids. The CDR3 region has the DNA TGTGCCAGCAATGACAAGACCCGCACAGATACGCAGTATTTT. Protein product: CASNDKTRTDTQYF.

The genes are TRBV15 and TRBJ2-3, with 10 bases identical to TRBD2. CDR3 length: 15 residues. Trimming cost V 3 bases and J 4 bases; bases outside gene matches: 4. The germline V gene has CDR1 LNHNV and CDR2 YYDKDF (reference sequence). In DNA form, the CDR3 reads TGTGCCACCAGCAGGTCTAGCGGGAGTGCAGATACGCAGTATTTT. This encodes CATSRSSGSADTQYF.

Written as DNA, the CDR3 is TGTGCCAGCAGCTCCCGGGACTTTTCCTACGAGCAGTACTTC. Protein: CASSSRDFSYEQYF. The rearrangement uses TRBV5-4 and TRBJ2-7; weak D call: TRBD2 (6 bases). V gave up 3 bases and J gave up 1 base, with 11 bases separating them. The CDR3 extends over 14 amino acids. Germline CDR1 reads SGHNT; CDR2 reads YYREEE (reference sequence).

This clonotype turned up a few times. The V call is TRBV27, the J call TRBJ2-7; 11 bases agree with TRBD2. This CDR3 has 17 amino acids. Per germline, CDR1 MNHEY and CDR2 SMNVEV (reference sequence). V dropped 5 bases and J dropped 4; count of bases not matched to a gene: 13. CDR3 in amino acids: CASSPRSGLADLYEQYF. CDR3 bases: TGTGCCAGCAGTCCGCGCTCGGGACTAGCGGATCTATACGAGCAGTACTTC.

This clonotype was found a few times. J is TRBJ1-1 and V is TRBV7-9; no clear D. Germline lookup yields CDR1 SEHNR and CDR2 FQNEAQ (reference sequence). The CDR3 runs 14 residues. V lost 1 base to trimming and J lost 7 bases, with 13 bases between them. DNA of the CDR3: TGTGCCAGCAGCTTAGTAGGGAAAGCCCTTGAAGCTTTCTTT. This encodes CASSLVGKALEAFF. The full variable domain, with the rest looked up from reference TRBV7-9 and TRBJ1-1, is DTGVSQNPRHKITKRGQNVTFRCDPISEHNRLYWYRQTLGQGPEFLTYFQNEAQLEKSRLLSDRFSAERPKGSFSTLEIQRTEQGDSAMYLCASSLVGKALEAFFGQGTRLTVV.

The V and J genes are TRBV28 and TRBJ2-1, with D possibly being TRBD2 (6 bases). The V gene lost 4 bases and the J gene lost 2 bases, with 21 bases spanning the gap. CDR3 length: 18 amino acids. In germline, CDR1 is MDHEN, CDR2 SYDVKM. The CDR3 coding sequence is TGTGCCAGCAGTTCGGAAGACCGGGACTCCGGACCCTACAATGAGCAGTTCTTC. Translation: CASSSEDRDSGPYNEQFF.

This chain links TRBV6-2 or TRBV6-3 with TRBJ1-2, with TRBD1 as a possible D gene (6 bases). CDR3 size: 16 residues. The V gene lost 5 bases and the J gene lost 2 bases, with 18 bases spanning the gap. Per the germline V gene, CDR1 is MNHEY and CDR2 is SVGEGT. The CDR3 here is CASSHYGQGLNYGYTF. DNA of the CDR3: TGTGCCAGCAGTCACTATGGGCAGGGGCTCAACTATGGCTACACCTTC.

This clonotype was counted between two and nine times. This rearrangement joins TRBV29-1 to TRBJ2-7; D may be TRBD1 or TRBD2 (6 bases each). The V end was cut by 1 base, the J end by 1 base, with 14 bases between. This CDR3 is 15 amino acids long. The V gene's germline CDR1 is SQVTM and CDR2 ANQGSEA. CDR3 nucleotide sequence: TGCAGCGTTGAAGCCTGGACTACAGGGTCCTACGAGCAGTACTTC. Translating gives CSVEAWTTGSYEQYF.

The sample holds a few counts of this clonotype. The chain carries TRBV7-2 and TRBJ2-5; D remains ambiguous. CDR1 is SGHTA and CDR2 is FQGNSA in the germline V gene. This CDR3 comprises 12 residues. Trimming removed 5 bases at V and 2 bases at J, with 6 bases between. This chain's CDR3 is CASSPLQETQYF. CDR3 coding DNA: TGTGCCAGCAGCCCCCTTCAAGAGACCCAGTACTTC.

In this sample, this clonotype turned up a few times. The CDR3 spells CSVPIPDRGLNEQFF. As DNA, the CDR3 is TGCAGCGTCCCAATCCCTGACAGGGGGCTCAATGAGCAGTTCTTC. The V gene is TRBV29-1, the J gene TRBJ2-1; TRBD1 agrees at 10 bases. The V gene's germline CDR1 is SQVTM and CDR2 ANQGSEA. J lost 6 bases, V lost 6 bases, and 11 bases had no gene match. The CDR3 spans 15 residues.

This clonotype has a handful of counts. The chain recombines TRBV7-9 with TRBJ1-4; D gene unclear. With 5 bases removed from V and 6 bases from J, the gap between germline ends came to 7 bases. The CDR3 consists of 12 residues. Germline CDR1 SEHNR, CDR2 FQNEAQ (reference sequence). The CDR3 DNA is TGTGCCAGCAGCCTTGGGGATGAAAAACTGTTTTTT. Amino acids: CASSLGDEKLFF.